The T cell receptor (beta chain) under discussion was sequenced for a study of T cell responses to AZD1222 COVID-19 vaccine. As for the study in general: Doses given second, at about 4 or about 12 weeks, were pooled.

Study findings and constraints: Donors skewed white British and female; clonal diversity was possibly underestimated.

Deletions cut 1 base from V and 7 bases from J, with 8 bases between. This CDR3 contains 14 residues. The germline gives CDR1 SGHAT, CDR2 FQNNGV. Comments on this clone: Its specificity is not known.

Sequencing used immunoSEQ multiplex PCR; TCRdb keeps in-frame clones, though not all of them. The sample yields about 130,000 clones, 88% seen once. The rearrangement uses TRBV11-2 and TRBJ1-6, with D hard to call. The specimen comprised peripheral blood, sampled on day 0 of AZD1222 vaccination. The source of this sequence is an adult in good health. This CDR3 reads CASSLVETNSPLHF. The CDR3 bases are TGTGCCAGCAGCTTAGTCGAAACAAATTCACCCCTCCACTTT.